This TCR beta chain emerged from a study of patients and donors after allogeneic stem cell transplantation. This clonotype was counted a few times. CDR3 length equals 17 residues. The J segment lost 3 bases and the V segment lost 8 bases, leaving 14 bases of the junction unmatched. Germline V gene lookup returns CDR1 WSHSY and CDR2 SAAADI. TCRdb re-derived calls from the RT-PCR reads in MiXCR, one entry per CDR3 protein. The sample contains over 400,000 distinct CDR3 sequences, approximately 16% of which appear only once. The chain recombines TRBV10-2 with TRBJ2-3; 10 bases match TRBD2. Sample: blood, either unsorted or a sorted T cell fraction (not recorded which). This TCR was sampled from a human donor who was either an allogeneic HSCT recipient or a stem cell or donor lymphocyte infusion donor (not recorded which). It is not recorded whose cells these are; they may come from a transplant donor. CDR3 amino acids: CASLTSGTSRRTDTQYF. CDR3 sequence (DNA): TGCGCCAGCCTCACTAGCGGGACATCCAGGAGAACAGATACGCAGTATTTT.